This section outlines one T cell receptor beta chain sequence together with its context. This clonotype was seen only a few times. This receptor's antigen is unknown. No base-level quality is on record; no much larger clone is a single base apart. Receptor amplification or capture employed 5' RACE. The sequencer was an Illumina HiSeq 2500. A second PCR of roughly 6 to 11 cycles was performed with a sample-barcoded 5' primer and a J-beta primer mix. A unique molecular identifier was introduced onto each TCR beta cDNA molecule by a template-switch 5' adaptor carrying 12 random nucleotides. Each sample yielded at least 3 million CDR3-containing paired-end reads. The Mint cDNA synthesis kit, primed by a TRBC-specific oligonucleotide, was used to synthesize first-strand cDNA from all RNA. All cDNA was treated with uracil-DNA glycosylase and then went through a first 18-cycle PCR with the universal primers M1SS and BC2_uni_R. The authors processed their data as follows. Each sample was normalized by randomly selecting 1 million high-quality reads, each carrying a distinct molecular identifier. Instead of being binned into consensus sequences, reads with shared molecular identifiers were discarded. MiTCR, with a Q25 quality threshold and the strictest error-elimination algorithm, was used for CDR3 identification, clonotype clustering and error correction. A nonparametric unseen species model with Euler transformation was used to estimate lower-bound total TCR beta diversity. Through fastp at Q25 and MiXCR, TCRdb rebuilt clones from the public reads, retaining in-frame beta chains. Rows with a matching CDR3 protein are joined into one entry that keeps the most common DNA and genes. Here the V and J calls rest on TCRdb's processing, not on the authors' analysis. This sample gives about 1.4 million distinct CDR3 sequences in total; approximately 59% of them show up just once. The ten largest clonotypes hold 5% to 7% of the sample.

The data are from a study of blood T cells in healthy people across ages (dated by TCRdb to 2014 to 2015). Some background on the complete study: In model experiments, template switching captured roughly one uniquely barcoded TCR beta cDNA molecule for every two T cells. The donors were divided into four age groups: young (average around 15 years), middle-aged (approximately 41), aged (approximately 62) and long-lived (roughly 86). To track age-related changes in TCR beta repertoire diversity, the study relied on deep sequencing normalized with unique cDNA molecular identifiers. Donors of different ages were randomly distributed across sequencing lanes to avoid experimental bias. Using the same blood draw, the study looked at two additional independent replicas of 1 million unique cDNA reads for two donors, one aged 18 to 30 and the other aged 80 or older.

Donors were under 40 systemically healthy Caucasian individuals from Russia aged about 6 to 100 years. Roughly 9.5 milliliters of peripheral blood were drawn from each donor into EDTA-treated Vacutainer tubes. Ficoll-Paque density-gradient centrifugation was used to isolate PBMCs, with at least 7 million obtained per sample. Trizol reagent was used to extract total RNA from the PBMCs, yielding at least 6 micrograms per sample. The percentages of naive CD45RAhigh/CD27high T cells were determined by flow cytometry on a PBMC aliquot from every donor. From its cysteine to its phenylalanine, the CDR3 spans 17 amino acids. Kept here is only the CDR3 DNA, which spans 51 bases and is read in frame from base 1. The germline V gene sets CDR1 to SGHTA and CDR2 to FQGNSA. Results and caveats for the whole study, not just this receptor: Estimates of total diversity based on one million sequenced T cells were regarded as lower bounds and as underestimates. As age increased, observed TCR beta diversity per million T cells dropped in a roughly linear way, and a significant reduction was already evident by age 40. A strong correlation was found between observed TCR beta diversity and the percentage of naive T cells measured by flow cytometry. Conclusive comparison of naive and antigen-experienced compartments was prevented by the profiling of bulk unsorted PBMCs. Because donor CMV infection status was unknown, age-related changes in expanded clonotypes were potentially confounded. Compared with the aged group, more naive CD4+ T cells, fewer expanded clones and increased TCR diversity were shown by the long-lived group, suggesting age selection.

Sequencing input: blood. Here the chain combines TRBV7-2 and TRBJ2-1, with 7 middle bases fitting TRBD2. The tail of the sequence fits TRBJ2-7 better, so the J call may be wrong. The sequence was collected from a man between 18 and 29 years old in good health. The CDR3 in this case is CASIQREALASYNEQYF. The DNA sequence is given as TGTGCCAGCATTCAACGGGAGGCATTGGCGTCCTACAATGAGCAGTACTTC.